This T cell receptor (beta chain) was recorded in a study of vaccination effects on CD4 cells after COVID-19. The study, taken as a whole, reports: The study found marked clonal contraction of infection- and vaccine-induced clones late after vaccination.

Here immunoSEQ multiplex PCR was the method, and the copy in TCRdb shows in-frame clones only, minus some. The data show some 60,000 clones, 78% seen once. CDR1 MGHRA and CDR2 YSYEKL come from the germline V gene. Losses at the gene ends were 0 bases for V and 0 bases for J; bases not matched to a gene: 6. The CDR3 contains 18 residues. Scientists isolated CD4+ T cells after an approximately 10-day culture period ended. Vaccination of participants consisted of two doses of either the BNT162b2 or mRNA-1273 vaccine. Cultures had half their medium replaced with IL-2 medium on days 3 and 7. A note on this clone: Its antigen is currently unknown.

This receptor was taken from a human donor who received a COVID-19 vaccine. Sequencing used CD4+ T cells from PBMCs cultured without peptide, obtained after COVID-19 vaccination. This chain joins TRBV4-1 and TRBJ2-7; 12 bases are shared with TRBD2. The CDR3 reads CASSQDGGLAGNSYEQYF. CDR3 coding DNA: TGCGCCAGCAGCCAAGATGGAGGACTAGCGGGAAACTCCTACGAGCAGTACTTC.